This T cell receptor (beta chain) comes out of a study of control samples from healthy donors and cancer patients. Profiling relied on immunoSEQ multiplex PCR, and the TCRdb table lists in-frame clones only, not all of them. The repertoire holds around 150,000 clones, with roughly 90% as singletons. Germline V gene sequence: CDR1 LNHDA, CDR2 SQIVND (reference sequence). V was cut by 6 bases and J by 4 bases, with 18 bases left in between. This CDR3 is built from 15 residues. The chain employs TRBV19 and TRBJ1-1, with D tentatively TRBD1 (5 bases). The source of this sequence is a man aged 25-45 years in good health. The sample taken for sequencing was blood. Here the CDR3 DNA reads TGTGCCAGTAGACCGCAGGGAAGACTGAGCACTGAAGCTTTCTTT. Protein sequence: CASRPQGRLSTEAFF. Combining the CDR3 with reference TRBV19 and TRBJ1-1 gives the whole variable domain DGGITQSPKYLFRKEGQNVTLSCEQNLNHDAMYWYRQDPGQGLRLIYYSQIVNDFQKGDIAEGYSVSREKKESFPLTVTSAQKNPTAFYLCASRPQGRLSTEAFFGQGTRLTVV.